This T cell receptor (beta chain) was recovered during a study of blood T cell repertoires in COVID-19. Study details: Collection of acute and convalescent COVID-19 samples took place in the United States, Italy and Spain. PBMCs, B-cell-depleted T cells, or T cells were the source of the cDNA or gDNA that made up the material.

Per the original data handling: Reference gene primer amplification gave estimated nucleated cell counts. The data were produced by immunoSEQ multiplex PCR, yet TCRdb's version contains in-frame clones alone and is incomplete. The DNA was the basis for D and trimming; V, J and clone size are from that table. The table includes approximately 150,000 clones, 70% to 90% detected once. V lost 5 bases to trimming and J lost 2 bases; unmatched junction nucleotides: 7. The CDR3 totals 15 residues. CDR1 and CDR2 (germline): SGHTA, FQGNSA. Sequences were obtained from peripheral blood. This chain joins TRBV7-2 and TRBJ2-7, with 9 bases aligning to TRBD1. The source is a woman aged 60-75 years with acute or convalescent COVID-19. The CDR3 loop reads CASSDRGGRTYEQYF. Written as DNA, the CDR3 is TGTGCCAGCAGCGACAGGGGGGGACGGACCTACGAGCAGTACTTC.